What follows are 19 T cell receptor beta chains derived from one specimen sequenced in a study of T cells in Graves' hyperthyroidism and ophthalmopathy. Authors of the study amplified TCR beta CDR3 regions from RNA transcripts. HTBI primers were used for first-round RT-PCR of the TCR CDR3. Via MiXCR, TCRdb re-called the multiplex PCR reads, giving one row per CDR3 protein. The sample contains fewer than 300,000 distinct CDR3 sequences, about 25% of which appear only once. Sequencing was performed on blood. The receptors stem from a man aged 40-49 years with Graves' hyperthyroidism that later progressed to Graves' ophthalmopathy.

This clonotype was detected ten times or more. The chain employs TRBV6-4 and TRBJ2-7, with TRBD2 matching 11 bases. CDR1 MRHNA and CDR2 SNTAGT come from the germline V gene. The CDR3 length is 17 residues. J gave up 0 bases and V 6 bases, and 10 bases lay outside the gene matches. The CDR3 coding sequence is TGTGCCAGCAGGGGGGGGACTAGCGGAGGCAGCTCCTACGAGCAGTACTTC. Amino acids: CASRGGTSGGSSYEQYF.

The chain is built from TRBV6-2 or TRBV6-3 and TRBJ2-6, with 7 bases identical to TRBD1. Trimming cost V 5 bases and J 0 bases; bases outside gene matches: 10. The CDR3 runs to 18 residues. Germline V gene sequence: CDR1 MNHEY, CDR2 SVGEGT. In nucleotides, the CDR3 is TGTGCCAGCAGTCCCCTGGGCAGGGGGAGCTCTGGGGCCAACGTCCTGACTTTC. Residues: CASSPLGRGSSGANVLTF.

The table lists this clonotype with a count of one. The V call is TRBV6-5, the J call TRBJ2-7, with D perhaps TRBD1 (6 bases). V lost 1 base and J 0 bases, leaving 7 bases between the germline ends. CDR1 and CDR2 (germline): MNHEY, SVGAGI. This CDR3 comprises 14 residues. CDR3 loop: CASSYLQGSYEQYF. CDR3 DNA sequence: TGTGCCAGCAGTTACTTACAGGGCTCCTACGAGCAGTACTTC.

This clonotype was detected a few times. This chain joins TRBV12-3 or TRBV12-4 and TRBJ1-2; TRBD1 matches 10 bases. With 5 bases clipped from V and 8 bases from J, the junction kept 17 bases outside the gene matches. The CDR3 is 17 amino acids. The CDR3 spells CASSPFGRGTGVDGYTF. CDR3 in DNA: TGTGCCAGCAGTCCTTTCGGGAGGGGGACAGGGGTTGACGGCTACACCTTC.

The CDR3 DNA sequence: TGTGCCATCAACGATGGAGGCGGAGGAGAGGGCTACACCTTC. Encoded protein: CAINDGGGGEGYTF. V is TRBV10-3 and J is TRBJ1-2; D is uncertain. Germline CDR1 and CDR2: ENHRY and SYGVKD. The CDR3 has 14 residues. V lost 7 bases and J 8 bases, leaving 20 bases between the germline ends.

This chain connects TRBV6-5 to TRBJ1-5; D not certain. With 3 bases removed from V and 4 bases from J, the gap between germline ends came to 7 bases. Per germline, CDR1 MNHEY and CDR2 SVGAGI. The CDR3 has 13 residues. The CDR3 is CASSYLGNQPQHF. CDR3 nucleotides: TGTGCCAGCAGTTATTTAGGGAATCAGCCCCAGCATTTT.

This clonotype has at least ten counts. The V call is TRBV6-1, the J call TRBJ2-2; D not resolved. The V and J ends lost 7 bases and 1 base respectively, with 16 bases between them. The CDR3 consists of 16 residues. Looked up from germline, CDR1 is MNHNS and CDR2 is SASEGT. The CDR3 nucleotides are TGTGCCAGCACCGACCTCCCTTATCTGAACACCGGGGAGCTGTTTTTT. It yields the protein CASTDLPYLNTGELFF.

This clonotype was picked up many times. The genes are TRBV20-1 and TRBJ2-5; D is unclear. From germline, CDR1 is DFQATT and CDR2 SNEGSKA (reference sequence). The V gene lost 6 bases and the J gene lost 2 bases, with 19 bases spanning the gap. The CDR3 is 15 residues long. CDR3 in DNA: TGCAGTGCCAGGTCATCAGCAAACCCTCAAGAGACCCAGTACTTC. Translating it yields CSARSSANPQETQYF.

In its sample, this clonotype was seen many times. V usage is TRBV6-5 and J usage is TRBJ1-5; TRBD1 matches at 7 bases. V lost 4 bases and J lost 5; bases outside the gene matches: 5. The CDR3 is made up of 14 amino acids. Germline lookup yields CDR1 MNHEY and CDR2 SVGAGI. The chain's CDR3 is CASSSGQIYQPQHF. Written as DNA, the CDR3 is TGTGCCAGCAGTTCGGGACAGATTTATCAGCCCCAGCATTTT.

This clonotype has at least ten counts. An end of the junction does not agree with germline; a read error may underlie this. The V and J genes are TRBV2 and TRBJ1-1; D not resolved. Germline CDR1 and CDR2: SNHLY and FYNNEI. The CDR3 runs 13 residues. The DNA for the CDR3 is TGTGCCAGCAGTGAAGTGGAGAACACTGAAGCTCTCTTT. Translating gives CASSEVENTEALF.

This clonotype was observed a handful of times. The V and J genes are TRBV28 and TRBJ2-2, with 8 nucleotides matching TRBD2. V trimming: 7 bases; J trimming: 3 bases; junction bases outside the gene matches: 4. This CDR3 has 14 amino acids. Germline CDR1 reads MDHEN; CDR2 reads SYDVKM. The CDR3: CASMRGGYTGELFF. CDR3 in DNA: TGTGCCAGCATGCGCGGGGGGTACACCGGGGAGCTGTTTTTT.

This clonotype was observed a handful of times. This chain connects TRBV28 to TRBJ2-7, with no clear D. The CDR3 contains 11 residues. Trimming took off 4 bases at V and 5 bases at J, with 6 bases between the two ends. Per germline, CDR1 MDHEN and CDR2 SYDVKM. The CDR3 DNA follows: TGTGCCAGCAGTTCCTTAGACGAGCAGTACTTC. Translation gives CASSSLDEQYF.

The rearrangement uses TRBV15 and TRBJ2-7; D may be TRBD1 or TRBD2 (5 bases each). The CDR3 sequence is 13 residues long. V lost 3 bases, J lost 3 bases, and 9 bases lay in between. In germline, CDR1 is LNHNV, CDR2 YYDKDF (reference sequence). The CDR3 protein is CATSRGVGYEQYF. The CDR3 bases are TGTGCCACCAGCAGGGGGGTGGGCTACGAGCAGTACTTC.

The chain combines TRBV6-2 or TRBV6-3 with TRBJ2-2; 8 bases fit TRBD2. CDR3 length equals 15 residues. Per the germline V gene, CDR1 is MNHEY and CDR2 is SVGEGT. Unmatched junction bases numbered 5, after V lost 2 bases and J lost 6 bases. CDR3 nucleotides: TGTGCCAGCAGTTACGGCCTAGCGGGCGCCGGGGAGCTGTTTTTT. Translating gives CASSYGLAGAGELFF.

This clonotype was seen at least ten times. The chain is built from TRBV19 and TRBJ1-5; 9 bases are shared with TRBD1. V lost 7 bases to trimming and J lost 1 base; unmatched junction nucleotides: 2. Germline CDR1 LNHDA, CDR2 SQIVND (reference sequence). The CDR3 extends over 14 amino acids. This CDR3 reads CASMDRGSNQPQHF. In nucleotides, the CDR3 is TGTGCCAGTATGGACAGGGGAAGCAATCAGCCCCAGCATTTT.

Within the sample, this clonotype is medium-sized (0.01 to 0.1%). The J gene is TRBJ1-1, the V gene TRBV6-2 or TRBV6-3; D gene ambiguous. Trimming took 2 bases from V and 4 from J, leaving 11 bases between them. Per the germline V gene, CDR1 is MNHEY and CDR2 is SVGEGT. This CDR3 spans 14 amino acids. The CDR3 loop is CASSYLRGRTEAFF. DNA of the CDR3: TGTGCCAGCAGTTACCTACGCGGACGCACTGAAGCTTTCTTT.

Ten or more counts support this clonotype. The chain uses TRBV11-2 and TRBJ1-3; D unresolved. This CDR3 region has 13 residues. Germline loops: CDR1 SGHAT, CDR2 FQNNGV. Trimming took 5 bases from V and 4 from J, leaving 9 bases between them. This chain's CDR3 is CASSQAGGNTIYF. In nucleotides, the CDR3 is TGTGCCAGCAGCCAGGCGGGCGGAAACACCATATATTTT.

This clonotype occurred many times. V and J are TRBV28 and TRBJ1-2, with 7 nucleotides matching TRBD1. The V gene's germline CDR1 is MDHEN and CDR2 SYDVKM. This CDR3 comprises 15 residues. Trimming cost V 1 base and J 5 bases; bases outside gene matches: 7. The CDR3 loop is CASSLLDRVMYGYTF. CDR3 nucleotide sequence: TGTGCCAGCAGTTTATTAGACAGGGTTATGTATGGCTACACCTTC.

The chain has TRBV6-2 or TRBV6-3 and TRBJ2-7; TRBD1 aligns across 8 bases. In germline, CDR1 is MNHEY, CDR2 SVGEGT. CDR3 length: 14 residues. Germline trimming cut 6 bases from V and 4 bases from J; bases unmatched to any gene: 8. The CDR3 DNA sequence: TGTGCCAGCAGGACGGACAGGGTCTCTTACGAGCAGTACTTC. It translates to CASRTDRVSYEQYF.